The 10 T cell receptor beta chains in this list originate from one sample, sequenced in a study of CD8 T cells in Susac syndrome. Random hexamers served to reverse transcribe about 0.5 to 1 ug RNA. One entry per CDR3 protein, called by TCRdb with MiXCR from the immunoSEQ multiplex PCR reads. The sample records about 150,000 distinct CDR3 sequences, approximately 95% being singletons. The specimen sequenced was CD4+ T cells from PBMCs. The source of these receptors is a human donor with Susac syndrome.

The V and J genes are TRBV12-3 or TRBV12-4 and TRBJ1-3; D gene ambiguous. The V end was cut by 5 bases, the J end by 0 bases, with 8 bases between. This CDR3 contains 14 residues. This chain's CDR3 is CASSDTSSGNTIYF. CDR3 sequence (DNA): TGTGCCAGCAGTGACACGAGCTCTGGAAACACCATATATTTT.

The chain uses TRBV24-1 and TRBJ1-1; tentatively, D is TRBD1 (6 bases). CDR3 length: 12 amino acids. V was cut by 8 bases and J by 0 bases, with 6 bases left in between. Germline CDR1 and CDR2: KGHDR and SFDVKD. For the CDR3, the DNA is TGTGCCACCAACAGGGTGAACACTGAAGCTTTCTTT. It codes for CATNRVNTEAFF.

The V and J genes are TRBV4-3 and TRBJ2-1, with TRBD1 as a possible D gene (6 bases). This CDR3 contains 15 residues. Deletions cut 3 bases from V and 6 bases from J, with 15 bases between. CDR1 is LGHNA and CDR2 is YSLEER in the germline V gene. The CDR3 protein is CASSQEGQTGNEQFF. DNA of the CDR3: TGCGCCAGCAGCCAGGAAGGACAGACGGGCAATGAGCAGTTCTTC.

V is TRBV19 and J is TRBJ1-1, with D uncertain. The length of the CDR3 is 12 residues. Germline V lookup: CDR1 LNHDA, CDR2 SQIVND (reference sequence). V gave up 6 bases and J gave up 3 bases, with 8 bases separating them. Here the CDR3 DNA reads TGTGCCAGTAGCGAGGCGTACACTGAAGCTTTCTTT. Encoded protein: CASSEAYTEAFF.

This chain links TRBV5-6 with TRBJ2-7; 7 bases match TRBD1. The V segment lost 2 bases and the J segment 6 bases; nucleotides outside the gene matches: 8. The CDR3 sequence is 14 residues long. Germline CDR1 is SGHDT and CDR2 is YYEEEE. The CDR3 nucleotides read TGTGCCAGCAGCTTACCGGGACAGAGGGCCGAGCAGTACGTC. It codes for CASSLPGQRAEQYV.

The chain links TRBV18 to TRBJ1-2; 10 bases are shared with TRBD1. The CDR3 is 20 residues long. The germline V gene has CDR1 KGHSH and CDR2 LQKENI. Trimming at V came to 3 bases and at J to 5 bases, leaving 21 bases not matched to a gene. In DNA form, the CDR3 reads TGTGCCAGCTCACCGATGGAGGGTAGTACCAACCGGGACAGGGGATATGGCTACACCTTC. It is translated as CASSPMEGSTNRDRGYGYTF. The variable domain in full, with the rest retrieved from reference TRBV18 and TRBJ1-2, is NAGVMQNPRHLVRRRGQEARLRCSPMKGHSHVYWYRQLPEEGLKFMVYLQKENIIDESGMPKERFSAEFPKEGPSILRIQQVVRGDSAAYFCASSPMEGSTNRDRGYGYTFGSGTRLTVV.

V and J are TRBV6-5 and TRBJ2-2; 9 bases match TRBD1. Trimming removed 6 bases from V and 4 bases from J; junction bases left unmatched: 3. The germline V gene has CDR1 MNHEY and CDR2 SVGAGI. There are 14 residues in the CDR3. The CDR3 loop reads CASRGDRVTGELFF. In DNA form, the CDR3 reads TGTGCCAGCAGGGGGGACAGGGTCACCGGGGAGCTGTTTTTT.

The rearrangement uses TRBV30 and TRBJ2-7; no firm D call. CDR1 and CDR2 (germline): GTSNPN, SVGIG (reference sequence). The length of the CDR3 is 13 residues. The V end lost 0 bases, the J end lost 3 bases, and 9 bases lay between the germline ends. For the CDR3, the DNA is TGTGCCTGGAGTGTAGGCCGGAGCTACGAGCAGTACTTC. Amino acids: CAWSVGRSYEQYF.

This chain connects TRBV24-1 to TRBJ1-2, with 9 positions matching TRBD1. The CDR3 spans 14 residues. Trimming took 3 bases from V and 8 from J; bases not matched to a gene: 6. Germline CDR1 and CDR2: KGHDR and SFDVKD. The CDR3: CATSDPGQGNGYTF. In nucleotides, the CDR3 is TGTGCCACCAGTGATCCGGGACAGGGTAACGGCTACACCTTC.

The chain links TRBV4-3 to TRBJ2-1; tentative D call: TRBD1 (6 bases). The CDR3 runs to 16 residues. V was cut by 0 bases and J by 6 bases, with 15 bases left in between. Germline-derived CDR1 and CDR2 are LGHNA and YSLEER. CDR3 DNA sequence: TGCGCCAGCAGCCAAGAGTGGGGGCAACGCCTCAATGAGCAGTTCTTC. It is translated as CASSQEWGQRLNEQFF.